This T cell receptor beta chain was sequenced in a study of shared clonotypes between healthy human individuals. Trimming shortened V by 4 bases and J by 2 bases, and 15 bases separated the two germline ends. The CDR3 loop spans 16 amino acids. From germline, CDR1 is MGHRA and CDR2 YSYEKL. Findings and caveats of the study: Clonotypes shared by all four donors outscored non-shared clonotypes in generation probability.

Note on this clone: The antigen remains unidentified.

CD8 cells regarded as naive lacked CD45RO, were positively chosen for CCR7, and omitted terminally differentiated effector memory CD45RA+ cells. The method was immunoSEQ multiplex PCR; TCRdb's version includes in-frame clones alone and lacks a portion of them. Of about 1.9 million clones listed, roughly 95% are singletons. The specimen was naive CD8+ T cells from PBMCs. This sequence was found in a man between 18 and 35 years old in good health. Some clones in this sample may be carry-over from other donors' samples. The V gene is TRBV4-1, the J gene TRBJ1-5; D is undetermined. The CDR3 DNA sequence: TGCGCCAGCAGCCTACGGGGAGGAGATGGCAATCAGCCCCAGCATTTT. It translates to CASSLRGGDGNQPQHF.